The clone carrying this T cell receptor (beta chain) was counted many times. The source of the sample is a study of response to subunit inactivated influenza vaccine. Using its own MiXCR run on the RT-PCR reads, TCRdb lists one record per CDR3 protein. Here the sample spans 500,000 to 700,000 distinct CDR3 sequences, approximately 22% being singletons. The CDR3 extends over 12 amino acids. Germline values: CDR1 SGHVS, CDR2 FNYEAQ. V was clipped by 4 bases and J by 10 bases; unmatched bases: 5. The sample also formed part of further work on T cells expressing NK-cell markers. That source reports: 5'RACE template switching with UMIs produced the TCR beta cDNA.

The clonotype was recovered from a middle-aged man who received an inactivated influenza vaccine. The chain employs TRBV7-6 and TRBJ2-3, with 7 bases aligning to TRBD2. The sample consisted of CD4+ T cells sorted from PBMCs, taken approximately 12 days after vaccination. CDR3 DNA: TGTGCCAGCAGCTCAGACGGGAGGTCGCAGTATTTT. This translates into CASSSDGRSQYF.